The 11 T cell receptor beta chains below all came from one sample that was sequenced in a study of lung T cells in sarcoidosis with Löfgren's syndrome. TCRdb recomputed calls from the reads with MiXCR, one row per CDR3 protein. This table holds around 2,500 distinct CDR3 sequences, about 21% found once. Sequencing was done on a sample of CD4+ T cells from bronchoalveolar lavage. The receptors shown here come from a human donor with sarcoidosis (Löfgren's syndrome or another form), or a control subject (not recorded which).

Within the sample, this clonotype is medium-sized. V usage is TRBV18 and J usage is TRBJ1-2; tentatively, D is TRBD1 (6 bases). The CDR3 contains 12 residues. In germline, CDR1 is KGHSH, CDR2 LQKENI. Trimming left V 3 bases short and J 8 bases short, with 10 bases between. CDR3 region: CASSPNRDGYTF. CDR3 sequence (DNA): TGTGCCAGCTCACCCAACAGGGACGGCTACACCTTC.

By sample fraction, this clonotype is medium-sized. The rearrangement joins TRBV18 to TRBJ1-4, with D unclear. The CDR3 has 15 amino acids. Trimming left V 4 bases short and J 6 bases short, with 15 bases between. CDR1 is KGHSH and CDR2 is LQKENI in the germline V gene. The chain's CDR3 is CASSLGPAVDEKLFF. CDR3 sequence (DNA): TGTGCCAGCTCACTAGGTCCGGCGGTGGATGAAAAACTGTTTTTT.

Judged by abundance, this clonotype is medium-sized. J is TRBJ2-1 and V is TRBV9; 8 bases are shared with TRBD2. V trimming: 0 bases; J trimming: 7 bases; junction bases outside the gene matches: 6. Germline CDR1 and CDR2: SGDLS and YYNGEE. The CDR3 has 15 residues. CDR3 region: CASSVAGGPENEQFF. For the CDR3, the DNA is TGTGCCAGCAGCGTAGCGGGAGGGCCTGAGAATGAGCAGTTCTTC.

Concerning this clonotype: This may be a read error: a much more frequent sequence differs by one nucleotide. The CDR3 ends on some other residue instead of the conserved phenylalanine or tryptophan, so this is likely a read error. J is TRBJ2-1 and V is TRBV2; 9 nucleotides match TRBD1. Germline V gives CDR1 SNHLY, CDR2 FYNNEI. Losses at the gene ends were 5 bases for V and 10 bases for J; bases not matched to a gene: 3. This CDR3 spans 12 amino acids. CDR3 sequence (DNA): TGTGCCAGCAGTAGGGACAGGGAGGAGCAGTTCCTC. Its protein product is CASSRDREEQFL.

This clonotype has a single count. This sequence may be a read error, since a much larger clone differs from it by one base. The rearrangement links TRBV4-1 to TRBJ2-1, with D hard to call. The CDR3 runs to 13 residues. Germline V gene data show CDR1 as MGHRA and CDR2 as YSYEKL. The CDR3 DNA follows: TGCGTCAGCAGCCAAGAAAGGAACAATGAGCAGTTCTTC. Translation gives CVSSQERNNEQFF.

In this sample, this clonotype is large (0.1 to 1%). This sequence joins TRBV27 and TRBJ1-2, with D perhaps TRBD1 (6 bases). The length of the CDR3 is 12 residues. Trimming removed 8 bases from V and 8 bases from J, with 15 bases in between. The germline V gene has CDR1 MNHEY and CDR2 SMNVEV (reference sequence). The CDR3 loop is CASRTGRGGYTF. Written as DNA, the CDR3 is TGTGCCAGCCGTACAGGGAGAGGGGGCTACACCTTC.

In this sample, this clonotype is medium-sized (0.01 to 0.1%). V gene TRBV12-3 or TRBV12-4 combines with J gene TRBJ2-1, with TRBD1 matching over 9 bases. The CDR3 covers 13 residues. Germline trimming cut 7 bases from V and 6 bases from J; bases unmatched to any gene: 4. The CDR3 DNA sequence: TGTGCCAGCACAGGGACAGGGCGCAATGAGCAGTTCTTC. This encodes CASTGTGRNEQFF.

Relative to its sample, this clonotype is medium-sized. The V gene is TRBV24-1, the J gene TRBJ1-2; tentative D call: TRBD1 (6 bases). The CDR3 contains 16 residues. V lost 2 bases and J 0 bases, leaving 12 bases between the germline ends. CDR1 KGHDR and CDR2 SFDVKD come from the germline V gene. The CDR3 loop is CATSDSDGQPNYGYTF. The CDR3 DNA follows: TGTGCCACCAGTGATTCCGACGGACAGCCTAACTATGGCTACACCTTC.

This clonotype is termed medium-sized. V usage is TRBV5-1 and J usage is TRBJ2-1; 8 positions agree with TRBD1. Trimming at V came to 2 bases and at J to 7 bases, leaving 5 bases not matched to a gene. The CDR3 length is 14 residues. Germline CDR1 SGHRS, CDR2 YFSETQ. The DNA of the CDR3 is TGCGCCAGCAGCTTCGGGACAGGAGCTAATGAGCAGTTCTTC. It encodes CASSFGTGANEQFF.

Worth noting for this clonotype: Just one base apart from a much larger clone, this may be a read error. The chain carries TRBV18 and TRBJ2-5; unclear D gene. Trimming shortened V by 0 bases and J by 5 bases, and 10 bases separated the two germline ends. Germline V lookup: CDR1 KGHSH, CDR2 LQKENI. This CDR3 comprises 14 residues. The CDR3 nucleotides read TGTGCCAGCTCACCACCAACTGGTCGGGAGACCCAGTACTTC. Translated: CASSPPTGRETQYF.

This clonotype was seen many times. This sequence joins TRBV6-1 and TRBJ2-7, with 11 bases that match TRBD2. The CDR3 length is 14 residues. Germline CDR1 MNHNS, CDR2 SASEGT. The junction had 3 bases not matched to a gene; V was cut back by 6 bases and J by 2 bases. The CDR3 bases are TGTGCCAGCAGCGGACTAGCGGGCACCTACGAGCAGTACTTC. Protein product: CASSGLAGTYEQYF.